This T cell receptor beta chain was observed in a study of T cells in Graves' hyperthyroidism and ophthalmopathy (dated by TCRdb to about 2019). In the study overall: To identify distinguishing TCR V-J signatures, a discovery cohort of some 99 patients was used, comprising 40 to 45 with Graves' ophthalmopathy and around 57 with stable Graves' hyperthyroidism. According to the paper, TCR Vbeta CDR3 sequencing was carried out on roughly 130 peripheral blood samples, which came from fewer than 50 ophthalmopathy, 80 or so hyperthyroidism and approximately 17 progressor patients. An independent validation cohort of some 18 hyperthyroidism patients and about 16 patients who later progressed to ophthalmopathy tested prospective prediction of ophthalmopathy. The study also compared thyroid tissue and blood T-cell repertoires from 5 to 7 Graves' hyperthyroidism patients. Following sampling, methimazole starting at 30 mg daily was given to hyperthyroidism patients, and high-dose intravenous methylprednisolone was given to ophthalmopathy patients. The 100 discovery patients were divided at random into training and test sets in a 7:3 ratio. The research as a whole found: Most expanded thyroid clonotypes (frequency above 0.001) were also detected in blood, suggesting blood repertoires may reflect thyroid immune responses. Sample size was not statistically predetermined, and blinding of investigators to group allocation was not performed. In validation, progression to ophthalmopathy was predicted by the model with nearly 71% sensitivity and about 72% specificity, a median of approximately 7.1 months before onset. A 13 V-J signature model separated ophthalmopathy from stable hyperthyroidism, with approximately 87% sensitivity and approximately 81% specificity in cross-validation and 80%/75% in testing.

Stable Graves' hyperthyroidism was defined as the absence of progression to ophthalmopathy over 18 months of follow-up. The hyperthyroidism patients were between 18 and 65 years old and newly diagnosed, with a disease duration of less than 2 months. The study excluded patients with uncontrolled infections, other autoimmune diseases, pregnancy or lactation. Diagnoses were established on the basis of clinical symptoms, serum thyroxine and TRAb, thyroid ultrasound, and orbital computed tomography. Total RNA was extracted with Trizol reagent, and quality was checked on an Agilent 2100 Bioanalyzer. The TCR beta CDR3 regions were amplified from RNA transcripts. The first round of RT-PCR for the TCR CDR3 was performed with the HTBI primer set and the Qiagen OneStep RT-PCR kit. Libraries were constructed in a second round of multiplex PCR, after which size selection and purification were carried out. Sequencing of the libraries was done on an Illumina HiSeq2000 using paired-end 100 bp reads. Concerning the study's data processing: SOAPnuke was used to process the raw data, throwing out any read that contained adapters or uncalled bases, had a mean Phred below 15, or lacked an exact constant-primer or identifier match. COPE v1.2.5 was used to merge the high-quality paired reads, and each unique nucleotide sequence was defined as a clonotype. MiTCR v1.1 was used to align clonotypes to the IMGT TRBV, TRBD and TRBJ reference segments. The analysis included only V-J combinations with a frequency above 0.0001, which together covered around 99% of the repertoires. A TCS score was defined as the ratio of F50 (clonal expansion) to E x V (chaos), with BLOSUM62-based TCRdist applied between CDR3 peptides within each V-J. Welch's t-statistics and random forest reduced fewer than 550 V-J features to roughly 13, which were used in a naive Bayes classifier (R e1071). TCRdb itself trimmed the public reads at Q25 with fastp, ran MiXCR and retained productive beta chains. Under each unique CDR3 protein, matching rows form one entry showing the most common genes and DNA. TCRdb, not the original authors, processed these V and J calls. The table for this sample lists under 700,000 distinct CDR3 sequences; 46% of them were counted only once. The ten largest clones capture 8.2% of the sample.

The CDR3, cysteine through phenylalanine, is 15 amino acids long. Only the CDR3 part of the read is kept: 45 bases, read in frame from the first base. V and J lose 5 bases and 4 bases, and a span of 17 bases separates them. In its sample, this clonotype was seen a few times. The clone's antigen remains unknown. The sample holds no much larger clone one base away, and base qualities are not on file. This receptor was taken from a woman between 18 and 29 years old with Graves' hyperthyroidism. Donor details come from another sample of the same person, matched by shared clones. Source material: peripheral blood or thyroid tissue (not recorded which). The chain joins TRBV12-3 or TRBV12-4 to TRBJ1-2; TRBD1 is possibly the D segment (5 matching bases). The nucleotide sequence is given as TGTGCCAGCAGTCTGCGACAGACGATGGGCTATGGCTACACCTTC. Its translation is CASSLRQTMGYGYTF.